Below are 20 T cell receptor beta chains sequenced from a single sample in a study of blood T cells in healthy people across ages. Combining a sample-barcoded 5' primer with a J-beta primer mix, a second PCR ran for 7 to 11 cycles. TCRdb analysed the 5' RACE reads with MiXCR anew, one entry per CDR3 protein. The table lists roughly 680,000 distinct CDR3 sequences, about half of them singletons, with around 32% in the top ten. The source material was blood. These receptors were taken from a woman aged 55-75 years in good health.

The chain has TRBV29-1 and TRBJ2-5; D gene uncertain. V was trimmed by 4 bases and J by 4 bases, leaving 19 bases between them. The CDR3 runs to 15 residues. Germline loops: CDR1 SQVTM, CDR2 ANQGSEA. The CDR3 protein is CSVASSARVLETQYF. CDR3 bases: TGCAGCGTTGCATCCTCAGCAAGGGTTTTAGAGACCCAGTACTTC.

With regard to this clonotype: Mismatch with germline at one junction end may stem from a read error. This chain connects TRBV6-6 to TRBJ2-1; D call uncertain. The CDR3 runs to 12 residues. From germline, CDR1 is MNHNY and CDR2 SVGAGI (reference sequence). CDR3 coding DNA: TGTTCCAGCAGTTACATCGGAGAAGAGCAGTTCTTC. Its protein product is CSSSYIGEEQFF.

This clonotype was counted between two and nine times. This chain links TRBV2 with TRBJ2-5; 9 bases are a match to TRBD2. Trimming took 4 bases from V and 11 from J; bases not matched to a gene: 14. The CDR3 totals 15 residues. CDR1 and CDR2 (germline): SNHLY, FYNNEI. The CDR3 sequence: CASSGLAGVRNEQYF. CDR3 DNA sequence: TGTGCCAGCAGTGGATTAGCGGGAGTGAGAAATGAGCAGTACTTC.

The chain employs TRBV5-1 and TRBJ2-5, with 8 nucleotides matching TRBD2. The length of the CDR3 is 14 residues. Germline assignment: CDR1 SGHRS and CDR2 YFSETQ. Trimming cost V 1 base and J 11 bases; bases outside gene matches: 10. The CDR3 protein is CASSLTSGSLEQYF. The CDR3 DNA reads TGCGCCAGCAGCTTGACTAGCGGATCCTTGGAGCAGTACTTC.

The V gene is TRBV29-1, the J gene TRBJ2-1; possibly TRBD1 for D (8 bases). The CDR3 is 16 residues long. The V and J ends lost 7 bases and 4 bases respectively, with 23 bases between them. The germline gives CDR1 SQVTM, CDR2 ANQGSEA. The CDR3 nucleotides read TGCAGCGCTCCTATACCCGACAGGGGAGGGTACAATGAGCAGTTCTTC. It translates to CSAPIPDRGGYNEQFF.

The chain joins TRBV7-2 to TRBJ2-3; D gene uncertain. The CDR3 has 14 residues. Germline V gives CDR1 SGHTA, CDR2 FQGNSA. V was clipped by 4 bases and J by 1 base, with 9 bases between them. CDR3 sequence: CASSYRARTDTQYF. The CDR3 DNA sequence: TGTGCCAGCAGCTACCGGGCCCGCACAGATACGCAGTATTTT.

The CDR3 nucleotides read TGCTCTGCTAGAGATTGGCAGCGGAGTCAAGAGACCCAGTACTTC. Translation gives CSARDWQRSQETQYF. J is TRBJ2-5 and V is TRBV20-1; a weak D match, TRBD2 (5 bases). CDR1 and CDR2 from the germline V gene are DFQATT and SNEGSKA (reference sequence). The CDR3 covers 15 residues.

This clonotype was counted only a few times. This chain joins TRBV6-6 and TRBJ2-7; TRBD1 is a possible D gene (6 bases). V lost 6 bases and J 1 base, leaving 10 bases between the germline ends. The CDR3 is made up of 13 amino acids. The germline gives CDR1 MNHNY, CDR2 SVGAGI (reference sequence). CDR3 protein: CASRHRESYEQYF. In nucleotides, the CDR3 is TGTGCCAGCAGGCACAGGGAATCCTACGAGCAGTACTTC.

On this clonotype itself: Relative to the germline gene, one junction end is altered; a read error may explain this. The V call is TRBV20-1, the J call TRBJ1-6; tentatively, D is TRBD1 (5 bases). The CDR3 extends over 15 amino acids. Looked up from germline, CDR1 is DFQATT and CDR2 is SNEGSKA (reference sequence). The CDR3: CSARVQGTYNSPLHF. CDR3 nucleotide sequence: TGCAGTGCCAGAGTGCAGGGCACCTATAATTCACCCCTCCACTTT.

The genes are TRBV20-1 and TRBJ2-3, with 7 bases matching TRBD2. Germline V lookup: CDR1 DFQATT, CDR2 SNEGSKA (reference sequence). The CDR3 consists of 15 residues. V dropped 3 bases and J dropped 2; count of bases not matched to a gene: 8. In DNA, the CDR3 is TGCAGTGCTAGGCTACCTAGCGGCTTCACAGATACGCAGTATTTT. This gives the protein CSARLPSGFTDTQYF.

This chain connects TRBV12-3 or TRBV12-4 to TRBJ2-4; D remains ambiguous. The CDR3 has 16 amino acids. V was trimmed by 3 bases and J by 6 bases, leaving 18 bases between them. CDR3 loop: CASSFGSRKDRNIQYF. CDR3 nucleotide sequence: TGTGCCAGCAGTTTTGGCAGTCGGAAGGATCGAAACATTCAGTACTTC.

As to this clonotype: The DNA is left out, because the CDR3 cannot be placed on it with certainty; the CDR3 is given as TCRdb lists it. The chain recombines TRBV28 with TRBJ2-7; the table's D call TRBD2 went unverified against the DNA. The CDR3 is 18 amino acids long, termini counted. CDR1 and CDR2 from the germline V gene are MDHEN and SYDVKM. The CDR3 sequence is CASSSSTSGRAVTYEQYF.

The J gene is TRBJ2-7, the V gene TRBV28; maybe TRBD2 (5 bases). The germline V and J ends were trimmed by 1 base and 2 bases, with 9 bases remaining between them. This CDR3 is built from 14 residues. The germline V gene has CDR1 MDHEN and CDR2 SYDVKM. CDR3: CASSLYGNTYEQYF. For the CDR3, the DNA is TGTGCCAGCAGTTTATACGGGAACACCTACGAGCAGTACTTC.

This clonotype has only a few counts. V is TRBV7-2 and J is TRBJ1-5; 7 bases agree with TRBD1. The CDR3 consists of 14 residues. CDR1 and CDR2 from the germline V gene are SGHTA and FQGNSA. V shed 4 bases, J shed 2 bases, and the junction held 2 bases outside the gene matches. The CDR3 bases are TGTGCCAGCAGCTCCAGGGGGGGCAATCAGCCCCAGCATTTT. It yields the protein CASSSRGGNQPQHF.

Remarks on this clonotype: Sequence at one end of the junction differs from germline and may be a read error. The genes are TRBV7-6 and TRBJ2-5; D gene ambiguous. The CDR3 has 14 amino acids. Germline CDR1 reads SGHVS; CDR2 reads FNYEAQ. The CDR3 loop reads CASSLKAAQGTQYF. The CDR3 bases are TGTGCCAGCAGCTTAAAGGCAGCTCAAGGGACCCAGTACTTC.

Comment on this clonotype: A much more abundant neighbour one base away suggests this may be a read error. The chain recombines TRBV9 with TRBJ2-1, with D possibly matching TRBD1 (6 bases). CDR3 size: 16 residues. With 4 bases removed from V and 6 bases from J, the gap between germline ends came to 20 bases. Germline V gene lookup returns CDR1 SGDLS and CDR2 YYNGEE. The DNA of the CDR3 is TGTGCCAGCAGCCCGTCCAGGGGAATAACAGGCAATGAGCAGTTCTTC. It encodes CASSPSRGITGNEQFF.

The chain couples TRBV5-1 to TRBJ1-1; D call uncertain. The CDR3 covers 13 residues. CDR1 is SGHRS, CDR2 YFSETQ, per germline. V lost 2 bases and J 4 bases, leaving 9 bases between the germline ends. The CDR3: CASSFLGSTEAFF. The CDR3 DNA reads as TGCGCCAGCAGCTTCTTAGGGAGCACTGAAGCTTTCTTT.

This chain uses TRBV6-1 with TRBJ1-2; a weak D match, TRBD1 (5 bases). Germline V gene data show CDR1 as MNHNS and CDR2 as SASEGT. The CDR3 length is 14 residues. Trimming pared 4 bases from V and 0 bases from J, leaving 9 bases between. The CDR3 DNA is TGTGCCAGCAGTGTGAACAGGCCTAACTATGGCTACACCTTC. It specifies CASSVNRPNYGYTF.

This clonotype appeared once. The chain employs TRBV28 and TRBJ1-2, with 7 bases lining up with TRBD1. Germline V gene data show CDR1 as MDHEN and CDR2 as SYDVKM. The V and J ends lost 0 bases and 8 bases, in that order; junction bases with no gene match: 12. This CDR3 spans 16 amino acids. The chain's CDR3 is CASSLWRDSSLEGYTF. In DNA form, the CDR3 reads TGTGCCAGCAGTTTATGGCGGGACAGTTCTTTGGAGGGCTACACCTTC.

The chain recombines TRBV28 with TRBJ2-1; D is ambiguous. The germline gives CDR1 MDHEN, CDR2 SYDVKM. The CDR3 has 16 amino acids. Trimming stripped 5 bases from V and 9 bases from J, with 23 bases between. The CDR3 protein is CASSLGRVPGFGEQFF. CDR3 DNA sequence: TGTGCCAGCAGTCTCGGACGGGTGCCAGGTTTCGGTGAGCAGTTCTTC.